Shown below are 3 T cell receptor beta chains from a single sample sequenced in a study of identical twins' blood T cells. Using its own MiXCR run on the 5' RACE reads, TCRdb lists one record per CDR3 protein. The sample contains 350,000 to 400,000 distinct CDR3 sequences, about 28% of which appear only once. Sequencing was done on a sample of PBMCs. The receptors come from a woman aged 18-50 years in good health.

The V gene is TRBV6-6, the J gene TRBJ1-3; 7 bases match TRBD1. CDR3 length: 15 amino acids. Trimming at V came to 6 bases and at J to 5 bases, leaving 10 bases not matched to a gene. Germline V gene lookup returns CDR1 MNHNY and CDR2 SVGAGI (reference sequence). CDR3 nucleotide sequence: TGTGCCAGCAGAGAACAGGGGACGTACCGAAACACCATATATTTT. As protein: CASREQGTYRNTIYF.

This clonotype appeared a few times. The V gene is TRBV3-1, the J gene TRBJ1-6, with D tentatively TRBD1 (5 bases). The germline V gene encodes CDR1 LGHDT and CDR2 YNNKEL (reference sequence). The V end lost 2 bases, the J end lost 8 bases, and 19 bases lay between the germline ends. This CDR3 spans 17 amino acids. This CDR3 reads CASSQRQGGTLHSPLHF. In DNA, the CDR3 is TGTGCCAGCAGCCAACGCCAGGGAGGGACCTTGCATTCACCCCTCCACTTT.

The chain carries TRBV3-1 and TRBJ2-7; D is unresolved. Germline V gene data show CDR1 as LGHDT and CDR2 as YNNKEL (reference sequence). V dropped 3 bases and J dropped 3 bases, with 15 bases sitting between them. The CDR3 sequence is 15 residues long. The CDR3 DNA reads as TGTGCCAGCAGCCACGGATCCCGGGTCCTCTACGAGCAGTACTTC. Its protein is CASSHGSRVLYEQYF.